This TCR beta chain was documented in a study of T cell responses to AZD1222 COVID-19 vaccine. The V and J ends lost 3 bases and 4 bases, in that order; junction bases with no gene match: 0. Germline-derived CDR1 and CDR2 are SGDLS and YYNGEE. CDR3 length equals 12 residues. To note about this clone: Its antigen is unidentified.

Notes on the study in general: Unmutated variant regions are reportedly the target of nearly half of TCRs that are spike-specific.

The repertoire was sequenced with immunoSEQ multiplex PCR; TCRdb's copy has only in-frame clones and lacks some. The data show roughly 99,000 clones, with 70% to 90% seen just once and 4.5% to 6% held by the top ten. The source material was peripheral blood, sampled 28 days after the second AZD1222 dose. The chain has TRBV9 and TRBJ2-7; TRBD1 matches at 8 bases. This clonotype originated in an adult who received the AZD1222 COVID-19 vaccine. In nucleotides, the CDR3 is TGTGCCAGCAGCGGGACAGGGTACGAGCAGTACTTC. This gives the protein CASSGTGYEQYF.